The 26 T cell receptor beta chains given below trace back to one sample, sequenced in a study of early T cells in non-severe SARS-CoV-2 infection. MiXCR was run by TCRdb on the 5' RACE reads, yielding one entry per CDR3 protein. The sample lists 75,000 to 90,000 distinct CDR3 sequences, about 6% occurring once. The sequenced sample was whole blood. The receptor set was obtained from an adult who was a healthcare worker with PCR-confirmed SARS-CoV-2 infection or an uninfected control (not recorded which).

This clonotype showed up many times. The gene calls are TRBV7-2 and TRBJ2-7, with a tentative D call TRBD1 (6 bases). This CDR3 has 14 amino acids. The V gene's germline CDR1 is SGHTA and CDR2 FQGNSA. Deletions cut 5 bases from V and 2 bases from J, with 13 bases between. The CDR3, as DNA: TGTGCCAGCAGCGCCTCCCCAGGGGCCTACGAGCAGTACTTC. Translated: CASSASPGAYEQYF.

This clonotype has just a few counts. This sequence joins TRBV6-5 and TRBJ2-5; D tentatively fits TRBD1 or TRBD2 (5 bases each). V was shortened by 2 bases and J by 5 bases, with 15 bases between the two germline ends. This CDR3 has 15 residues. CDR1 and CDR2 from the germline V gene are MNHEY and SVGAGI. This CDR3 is CASSYLRGSGETQYF. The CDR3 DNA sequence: TGTGCCAGCAGTTACCTGAGGGGTTCGGGGGAGACCCAGTACTTC.

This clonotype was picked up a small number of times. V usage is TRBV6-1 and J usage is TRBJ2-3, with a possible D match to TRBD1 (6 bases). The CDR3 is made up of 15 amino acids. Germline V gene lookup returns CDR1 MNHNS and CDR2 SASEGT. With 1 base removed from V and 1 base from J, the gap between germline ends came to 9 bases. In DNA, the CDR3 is TGTGCCAGCAGTGAAGAGGCAGGGGGCACAGATACGCAGTATTTT. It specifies CASSEEAGGTDTQYF.

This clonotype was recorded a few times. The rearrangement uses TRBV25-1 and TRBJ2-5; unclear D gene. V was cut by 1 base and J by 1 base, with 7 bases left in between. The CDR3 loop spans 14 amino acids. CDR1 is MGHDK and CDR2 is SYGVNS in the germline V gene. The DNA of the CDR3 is TGTGCCAGCAGTGAATCCGGGCCCCAAGAGACCCAGTACTTC. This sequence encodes CASSESGPQETQYF.

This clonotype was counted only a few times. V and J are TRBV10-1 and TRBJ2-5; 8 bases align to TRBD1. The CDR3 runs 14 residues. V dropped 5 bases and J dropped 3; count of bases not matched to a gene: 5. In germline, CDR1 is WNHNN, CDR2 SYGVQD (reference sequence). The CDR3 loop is CASSKGQGKETQYF. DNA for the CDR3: TGCGCCAGCAGTAAAGGACAGGGTAAAGAGACCCAGTACTTC.

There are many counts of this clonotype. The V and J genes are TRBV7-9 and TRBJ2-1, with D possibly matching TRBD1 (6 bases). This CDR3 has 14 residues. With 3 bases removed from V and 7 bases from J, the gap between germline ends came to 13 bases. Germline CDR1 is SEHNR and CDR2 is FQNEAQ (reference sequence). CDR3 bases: TGTGCCAGCAGCTTTACCCAGGGGTGGAATGAGCAGTTCTTC. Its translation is CASSFTQGWNEQFF.

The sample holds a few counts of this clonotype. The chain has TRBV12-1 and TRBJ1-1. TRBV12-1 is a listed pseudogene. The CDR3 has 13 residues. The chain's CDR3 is CASSRSGDTEAFF. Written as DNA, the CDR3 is TGTGCCAGCAGTCGAAGCGGGGACACTGAAGCTTTCTTT.

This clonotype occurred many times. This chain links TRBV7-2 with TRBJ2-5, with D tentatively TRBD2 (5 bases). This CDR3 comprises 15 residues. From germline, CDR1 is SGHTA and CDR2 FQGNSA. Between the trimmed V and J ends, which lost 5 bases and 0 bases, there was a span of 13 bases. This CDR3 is CASSPRGFNQETQYF. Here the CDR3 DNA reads TGTGCCAGCAGCCCTCGAGGGTTTAACCAAGAGACCCAGTACTTC.

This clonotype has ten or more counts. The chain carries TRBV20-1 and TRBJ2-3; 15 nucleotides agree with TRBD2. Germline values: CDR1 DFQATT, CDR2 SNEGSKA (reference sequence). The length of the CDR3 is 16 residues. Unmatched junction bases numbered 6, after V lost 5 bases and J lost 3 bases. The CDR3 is CSAPRTSGRATDTQYF. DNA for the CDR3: TGCAGTGCTCCCCGGACTAGCGGGAGGGCGACAGATACGCAGTATTTT.

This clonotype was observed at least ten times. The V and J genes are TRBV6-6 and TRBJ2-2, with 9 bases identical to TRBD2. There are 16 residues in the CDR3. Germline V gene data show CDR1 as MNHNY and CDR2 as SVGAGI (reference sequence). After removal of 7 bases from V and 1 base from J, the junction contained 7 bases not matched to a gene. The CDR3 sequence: CASINSGGRNTGELFF. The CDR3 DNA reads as TGTGCCAGCATCAACAGCGGGGGGCGGAACACCGGGGAGCTGTTTTTT.

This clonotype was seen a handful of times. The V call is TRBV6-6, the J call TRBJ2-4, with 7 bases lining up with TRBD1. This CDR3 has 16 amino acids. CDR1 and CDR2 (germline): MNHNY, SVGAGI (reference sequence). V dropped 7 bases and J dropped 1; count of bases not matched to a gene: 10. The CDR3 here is CASTQSGGFAKNIQYF. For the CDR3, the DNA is TGTGCCAGCACCCAATCAGGGGGATTCGCCAAAAACATTCAGTACTTC.

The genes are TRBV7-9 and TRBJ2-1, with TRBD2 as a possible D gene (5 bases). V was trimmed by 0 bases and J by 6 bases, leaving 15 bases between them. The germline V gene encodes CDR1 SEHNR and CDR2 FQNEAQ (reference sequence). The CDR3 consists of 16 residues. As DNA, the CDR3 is TGTGCCAGCAGCTTAGCCGAGGGTCAAGGGCGCAATGAGCAGTTCTTC. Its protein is CASSLAEGQGRNEQFF.

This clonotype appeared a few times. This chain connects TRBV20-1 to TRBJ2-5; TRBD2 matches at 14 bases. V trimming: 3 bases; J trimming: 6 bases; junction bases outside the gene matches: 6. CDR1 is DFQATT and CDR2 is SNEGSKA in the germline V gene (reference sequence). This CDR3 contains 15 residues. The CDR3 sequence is CSARGTSGRGKTQYF. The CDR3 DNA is TGCAGTGCTAGGGGGACTAGCGGGAGAGGAAAGACCCAGTACTTC.

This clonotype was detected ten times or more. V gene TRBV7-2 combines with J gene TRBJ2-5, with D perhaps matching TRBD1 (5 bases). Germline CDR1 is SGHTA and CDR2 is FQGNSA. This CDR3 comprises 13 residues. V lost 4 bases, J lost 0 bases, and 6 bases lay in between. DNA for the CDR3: TGTGCCAGCAGCTCAGGGTACCAAGAGACCCAGTACTTC. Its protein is CASSSGYQETQYF.

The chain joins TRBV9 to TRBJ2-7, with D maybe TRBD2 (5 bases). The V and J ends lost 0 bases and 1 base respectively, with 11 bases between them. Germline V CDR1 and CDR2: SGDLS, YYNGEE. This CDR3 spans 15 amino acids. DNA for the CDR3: TGTGCCAGCAGCGTAGGTTCCGGACTTTCCTACGAGCAGTACTTC. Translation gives CASSVGSGLSYEQYF.

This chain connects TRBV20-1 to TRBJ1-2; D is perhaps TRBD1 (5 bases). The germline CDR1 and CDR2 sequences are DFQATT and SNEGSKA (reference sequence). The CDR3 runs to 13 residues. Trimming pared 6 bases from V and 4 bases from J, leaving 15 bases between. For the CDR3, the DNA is TGCAGTGCGCCCACTTCAGGGACCTATGGCTACACCTTC. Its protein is CSAPTSGTYGYTF.

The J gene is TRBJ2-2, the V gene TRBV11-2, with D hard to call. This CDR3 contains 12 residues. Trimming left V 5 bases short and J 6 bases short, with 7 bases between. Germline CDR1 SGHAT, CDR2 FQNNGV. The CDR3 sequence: CASSLHPGELFF. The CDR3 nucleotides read TGTGCCAGCAGCCTACATCCCGGGGAGCTGTTTTTT.

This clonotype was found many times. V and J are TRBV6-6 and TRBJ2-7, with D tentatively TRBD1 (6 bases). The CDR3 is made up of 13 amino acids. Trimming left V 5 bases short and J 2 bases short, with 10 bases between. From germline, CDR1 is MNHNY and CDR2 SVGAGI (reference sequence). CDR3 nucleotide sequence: TGTGCCAGCAGTCTTCGGGACACCTACGAGCAGTACTTC. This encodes CASSLRDTYEQYF.

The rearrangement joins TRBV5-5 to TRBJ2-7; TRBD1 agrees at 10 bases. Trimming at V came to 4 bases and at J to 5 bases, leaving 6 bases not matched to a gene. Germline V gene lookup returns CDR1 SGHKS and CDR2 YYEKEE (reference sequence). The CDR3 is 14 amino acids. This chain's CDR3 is CASSGDRGRHEQYF. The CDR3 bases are TGTGCCAGCAGCGGGGACAGGGGCAGGCACGAGCAGTACTTC.

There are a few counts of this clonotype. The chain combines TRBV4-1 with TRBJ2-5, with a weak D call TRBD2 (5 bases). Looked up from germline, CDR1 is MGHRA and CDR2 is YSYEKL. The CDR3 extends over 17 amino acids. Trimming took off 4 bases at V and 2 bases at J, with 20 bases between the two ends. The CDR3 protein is CASSRWGRAETQETQYF. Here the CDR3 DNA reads TGCGCCAGCAGCCGATGGGGAAGAGCGGAAACTCAAGAGACCCAGTACTTC.

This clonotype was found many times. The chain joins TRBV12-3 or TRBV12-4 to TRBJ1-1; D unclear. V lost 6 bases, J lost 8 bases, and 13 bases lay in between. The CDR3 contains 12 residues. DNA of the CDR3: TGTGCCAGCAGCTTTATACGGGCGGAAGCTTTCTTT. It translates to CASSFIRAEAFF.

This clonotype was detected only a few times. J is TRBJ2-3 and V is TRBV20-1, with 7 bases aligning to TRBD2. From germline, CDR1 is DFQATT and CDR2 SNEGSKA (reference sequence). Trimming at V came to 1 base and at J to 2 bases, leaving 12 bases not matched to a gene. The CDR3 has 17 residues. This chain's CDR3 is CSARGNTRLASTDTQYF. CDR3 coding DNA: TGCAGTGCTAGAGGCAATACGAGACTAGCTTCCACAGATACGCAGTATTTT.

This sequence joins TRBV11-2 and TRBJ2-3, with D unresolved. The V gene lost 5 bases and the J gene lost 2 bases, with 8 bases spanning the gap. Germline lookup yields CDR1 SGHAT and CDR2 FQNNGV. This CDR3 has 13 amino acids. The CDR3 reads CASSRRHTDTQYF. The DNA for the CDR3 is TGTGCCAGCAGCAGAAGACACACAGATACGCAGTATTTT.

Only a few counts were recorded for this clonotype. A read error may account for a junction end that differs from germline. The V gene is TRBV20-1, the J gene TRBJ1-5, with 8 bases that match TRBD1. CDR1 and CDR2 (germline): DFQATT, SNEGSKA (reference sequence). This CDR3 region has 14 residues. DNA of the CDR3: TGCAGTGCCAGAGGACAGGGTAGCAATCAGCCCCAGCATTTT. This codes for CSARGQGSNQPQHF.

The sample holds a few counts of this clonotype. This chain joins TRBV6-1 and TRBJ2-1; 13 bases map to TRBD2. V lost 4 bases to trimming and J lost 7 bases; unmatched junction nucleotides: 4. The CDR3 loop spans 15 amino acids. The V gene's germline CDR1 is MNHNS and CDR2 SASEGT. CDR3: CASSAPGLAGNEQFF. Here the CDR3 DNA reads TGTGCCAGCAGTGCCCCGGGACTAGCGGGGAATGAGCAGTTCTTC.

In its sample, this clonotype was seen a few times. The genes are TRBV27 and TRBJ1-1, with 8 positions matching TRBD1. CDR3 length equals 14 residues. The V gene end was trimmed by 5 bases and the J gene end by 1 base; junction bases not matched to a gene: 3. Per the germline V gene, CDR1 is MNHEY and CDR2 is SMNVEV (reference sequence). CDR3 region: CASSITGGNTEAFF. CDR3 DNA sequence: TGTGCCAGCAGTATAACAGGGGGGAACACTGAAGCTTTCTTT.